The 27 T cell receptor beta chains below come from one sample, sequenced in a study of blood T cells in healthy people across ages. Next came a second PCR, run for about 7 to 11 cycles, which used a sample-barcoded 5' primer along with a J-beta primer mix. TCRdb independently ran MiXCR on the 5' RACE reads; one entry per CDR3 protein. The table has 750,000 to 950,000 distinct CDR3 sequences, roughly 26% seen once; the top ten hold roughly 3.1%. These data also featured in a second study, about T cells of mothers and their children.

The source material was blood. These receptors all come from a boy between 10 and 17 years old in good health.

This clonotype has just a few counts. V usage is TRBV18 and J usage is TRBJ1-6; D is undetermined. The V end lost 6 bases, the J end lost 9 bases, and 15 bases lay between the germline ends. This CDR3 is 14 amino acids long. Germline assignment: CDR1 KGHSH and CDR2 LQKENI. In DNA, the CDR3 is TGTGCCAGCTCGAGCACAGTGGCGGGTTCACCCCTCCACTTT. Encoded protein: CASSSTVAGSPLHF.

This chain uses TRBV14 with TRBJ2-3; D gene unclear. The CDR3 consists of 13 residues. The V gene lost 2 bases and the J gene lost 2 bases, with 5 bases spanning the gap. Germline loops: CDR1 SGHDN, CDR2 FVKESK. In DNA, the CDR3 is TGTGCCAGCAGCCAATGGTCCACAGATACGCAGTATTTT. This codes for CASSQWSTDTQYF.

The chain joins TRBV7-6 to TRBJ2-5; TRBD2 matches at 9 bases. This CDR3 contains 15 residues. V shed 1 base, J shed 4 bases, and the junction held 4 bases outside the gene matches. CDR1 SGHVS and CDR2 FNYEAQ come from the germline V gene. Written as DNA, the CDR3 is TGTGCCAGCAGCTTAGGAGCGGGGGGTAGAGAGACCCAGTACTTC. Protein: CASSLGAGGRETQYF.

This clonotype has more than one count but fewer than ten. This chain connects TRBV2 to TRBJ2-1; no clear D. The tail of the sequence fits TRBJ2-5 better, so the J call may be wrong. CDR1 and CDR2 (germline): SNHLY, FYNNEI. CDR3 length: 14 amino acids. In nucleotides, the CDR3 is TGTGCCAGCAGTGGGGTGTTCCACCAAGAGACCCAGTACTTC. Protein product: CASSGVFHQETQYF.

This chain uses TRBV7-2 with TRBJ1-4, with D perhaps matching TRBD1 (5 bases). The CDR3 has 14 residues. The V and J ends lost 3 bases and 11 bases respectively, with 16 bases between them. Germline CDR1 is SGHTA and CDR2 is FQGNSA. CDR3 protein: CASSFGPPRGKLFF. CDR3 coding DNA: TGTGCCAGCAGCTTTGGTCCCCCACGGGGGAAACTGTTTTTT.

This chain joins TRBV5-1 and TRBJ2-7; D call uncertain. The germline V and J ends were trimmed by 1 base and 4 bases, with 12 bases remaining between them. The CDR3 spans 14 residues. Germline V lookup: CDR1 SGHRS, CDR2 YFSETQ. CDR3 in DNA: TGCGCCAGCAGCTTGATACCCGTGACTTACGAGCAGTACTTC. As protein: CASSLIPVTYEQYF.

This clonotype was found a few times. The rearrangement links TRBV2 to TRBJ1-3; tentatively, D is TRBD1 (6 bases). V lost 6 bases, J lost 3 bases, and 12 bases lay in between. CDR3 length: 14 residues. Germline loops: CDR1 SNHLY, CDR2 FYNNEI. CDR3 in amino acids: CASREGVDGNTIYF. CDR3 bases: TGTGCCAGCAGGGAGGGGGTAGATGGAAACACCATATATTTT.

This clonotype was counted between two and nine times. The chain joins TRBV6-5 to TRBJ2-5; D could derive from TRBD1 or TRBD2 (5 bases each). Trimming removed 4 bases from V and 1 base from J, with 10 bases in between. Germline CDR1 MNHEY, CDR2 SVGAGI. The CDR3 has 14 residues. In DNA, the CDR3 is TGTGCCAGCAGTTTCGCCGGGACCCAAGAGACCCAGTACTTC. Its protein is CASSFAGTQETQYF.

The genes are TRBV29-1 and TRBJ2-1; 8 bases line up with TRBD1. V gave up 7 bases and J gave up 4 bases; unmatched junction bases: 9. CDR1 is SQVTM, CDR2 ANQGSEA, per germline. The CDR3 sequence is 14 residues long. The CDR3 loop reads CSAQQGVGYNEQFF. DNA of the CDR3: TGCAGCGCACAACAGGGGGTGGGTTACAATGAGCAGTTCTTC.

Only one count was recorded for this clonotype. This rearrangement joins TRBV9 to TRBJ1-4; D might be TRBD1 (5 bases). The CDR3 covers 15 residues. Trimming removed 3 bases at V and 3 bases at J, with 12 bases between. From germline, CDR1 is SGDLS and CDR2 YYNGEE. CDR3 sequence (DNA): TGTGCCAGCAGCGCAGGGTATGGGGCTAATGAAAAACTGTTTTTT. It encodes CASSAGYGANEKLFF.

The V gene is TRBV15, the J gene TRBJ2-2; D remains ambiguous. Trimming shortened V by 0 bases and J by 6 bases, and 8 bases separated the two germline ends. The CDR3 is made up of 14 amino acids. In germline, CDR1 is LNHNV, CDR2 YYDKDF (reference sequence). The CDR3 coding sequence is TGTGCCACCAGCAGAGATACCGGGCCCGGGGAGCTGTTTTTT. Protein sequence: CATSRDTGPGELFF.

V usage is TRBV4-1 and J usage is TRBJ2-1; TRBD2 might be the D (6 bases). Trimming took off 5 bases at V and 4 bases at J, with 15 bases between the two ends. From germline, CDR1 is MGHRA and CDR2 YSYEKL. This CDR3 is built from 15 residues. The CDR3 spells CASSAWGGIYNEQFF. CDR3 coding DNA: TGCGCCAGCAGCGCGTGGGGAGGTATTTACAATGAGCAGTTCTTC.

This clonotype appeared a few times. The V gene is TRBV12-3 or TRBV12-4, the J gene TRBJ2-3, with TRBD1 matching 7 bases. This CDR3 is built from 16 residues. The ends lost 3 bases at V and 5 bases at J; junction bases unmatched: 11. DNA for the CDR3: TGTGCCAGCAGTTTCGGGGACAGAATTAGGATAGATACGCAGTATTTT. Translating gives CASSFGDRIRIDTQYF.

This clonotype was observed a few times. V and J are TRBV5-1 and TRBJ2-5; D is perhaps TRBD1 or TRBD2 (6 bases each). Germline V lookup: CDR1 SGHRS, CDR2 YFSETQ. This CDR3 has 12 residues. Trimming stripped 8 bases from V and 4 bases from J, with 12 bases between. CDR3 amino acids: CARYKGGETQYF. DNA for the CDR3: TGCGCCAGATACAAGGGGGGAGAGACCCAGTACTTC.

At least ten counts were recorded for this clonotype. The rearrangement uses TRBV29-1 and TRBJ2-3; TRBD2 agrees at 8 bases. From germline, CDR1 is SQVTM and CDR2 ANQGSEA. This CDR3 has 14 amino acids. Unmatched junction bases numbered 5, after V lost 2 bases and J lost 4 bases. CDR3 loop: CSVENGRAPDTQYF. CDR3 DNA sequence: TGCAGCGTTGAAAACGGGAGGGCACCAGATACGCAGTATTTT.

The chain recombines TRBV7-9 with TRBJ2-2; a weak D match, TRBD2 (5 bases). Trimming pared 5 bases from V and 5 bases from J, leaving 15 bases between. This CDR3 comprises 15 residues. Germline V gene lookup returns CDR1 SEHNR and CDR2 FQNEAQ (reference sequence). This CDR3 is CASSPSVSGTGELFF. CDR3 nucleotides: TGTGCCAGCAGCCCTTCCGTCTCGGGGACCGGGGAGCTGTTTTTT. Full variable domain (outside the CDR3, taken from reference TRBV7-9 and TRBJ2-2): DTGVSQNPRHKITKRGQNVTFRCDPISEHNRLYWYRQTLGQGPEFLTYFQNEAQLEKSRLLSDRFSAERPKGSFSTLEIQRTEQGDSAMYLCASSPSVSGTGELFFGEGSRLTVL.

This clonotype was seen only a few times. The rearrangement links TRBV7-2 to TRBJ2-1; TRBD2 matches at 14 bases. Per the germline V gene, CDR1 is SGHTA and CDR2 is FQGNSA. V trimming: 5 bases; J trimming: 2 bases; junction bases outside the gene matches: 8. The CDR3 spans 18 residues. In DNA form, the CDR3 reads TGTGCCAGCAGCCAGCCGGGACTAGCGGGGGCCCCCTACAATGAGCAGTTCTTC. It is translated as CASSQPGLAGAPYNEQFF. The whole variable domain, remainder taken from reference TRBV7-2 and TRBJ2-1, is GAGVSQSPSNKVTEKGKDVELRCDPISGHTALYWYRQSLGQGLEFLIYFQGNSAPDKSGLPSDRFSAERTGGSVSTLTIQRTQQEDSAVYLCASSQPGLAGAPYNEQFFGPGTRLTVL.

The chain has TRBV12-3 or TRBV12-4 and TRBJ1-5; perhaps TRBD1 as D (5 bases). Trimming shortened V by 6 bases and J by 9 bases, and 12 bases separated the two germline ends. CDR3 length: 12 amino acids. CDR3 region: CASRRQGGPQHF. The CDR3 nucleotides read TGTGCCAGCAGGAGGCAGGGAGGGCCCCAGCATTTT.

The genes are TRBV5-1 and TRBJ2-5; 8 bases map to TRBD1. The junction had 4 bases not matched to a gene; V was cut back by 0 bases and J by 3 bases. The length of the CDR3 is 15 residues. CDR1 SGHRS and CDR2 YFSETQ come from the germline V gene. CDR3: CASSLGTGLEETQYF. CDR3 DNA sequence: TGCGCCAGCAGCTTGGGGACAGGGCTGGAAGAGACCCAGTACTTC.

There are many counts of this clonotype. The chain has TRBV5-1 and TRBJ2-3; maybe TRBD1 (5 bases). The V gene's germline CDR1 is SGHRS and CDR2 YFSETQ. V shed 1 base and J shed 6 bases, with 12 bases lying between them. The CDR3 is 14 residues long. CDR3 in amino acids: CASSLRQGGDTQYF. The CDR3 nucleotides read TGCGCCAGCAGCTTGCGGCAGGGTGGCGATACGCAGTATTTT. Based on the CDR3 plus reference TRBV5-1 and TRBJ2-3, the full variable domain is KAGVTQTPRYLIKTRGQQVTLSCSPISGHRSVSWYQQTPGQGLQFLFEYFSETQRNKGNFPGRFSGRQFSNSRSEMNVSTLELGDSALYLCASSLRQGGDTQYFGPGTRLTVL.

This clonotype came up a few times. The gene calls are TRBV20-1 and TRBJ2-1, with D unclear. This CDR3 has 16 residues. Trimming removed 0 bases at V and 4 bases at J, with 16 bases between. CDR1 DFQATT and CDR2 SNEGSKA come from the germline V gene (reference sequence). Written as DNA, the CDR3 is TGCAGTGCTAGAGACCCTCGACTGCCGCTATACAATGAGCAGTTCTTC. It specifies CSARDPRLPLYNEQFF.

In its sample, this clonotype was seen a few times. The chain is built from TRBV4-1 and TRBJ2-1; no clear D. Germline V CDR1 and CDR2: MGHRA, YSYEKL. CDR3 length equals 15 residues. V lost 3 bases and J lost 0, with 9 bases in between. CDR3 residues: CASSHSPSSYNEQFF. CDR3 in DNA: TGCGCCAGCAGCCATTCCCCCAGCTCCTACAATGAGCAGTTCTTC.

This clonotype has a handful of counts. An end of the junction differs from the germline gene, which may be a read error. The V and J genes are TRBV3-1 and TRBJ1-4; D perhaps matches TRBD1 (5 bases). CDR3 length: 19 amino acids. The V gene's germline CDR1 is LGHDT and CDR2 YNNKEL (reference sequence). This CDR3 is CTSSPLRATAGEDYEKLFF. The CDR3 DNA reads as TGTACCAGCAGCCCGCTCCGGGCAACCGCGGGGGAAGATTATGAAAAACTGTTTTTT.

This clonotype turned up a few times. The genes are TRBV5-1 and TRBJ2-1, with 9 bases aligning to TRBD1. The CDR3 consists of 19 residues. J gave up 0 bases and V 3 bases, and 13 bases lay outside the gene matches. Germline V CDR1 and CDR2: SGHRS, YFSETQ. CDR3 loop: CASSSTGGSPLSSYNEQFF. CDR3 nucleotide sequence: TGCGCCAGCAGCTCCACAGGGGGCTCCCCCCTCAGCTCCTACAATGAGCAGTTCTTC.

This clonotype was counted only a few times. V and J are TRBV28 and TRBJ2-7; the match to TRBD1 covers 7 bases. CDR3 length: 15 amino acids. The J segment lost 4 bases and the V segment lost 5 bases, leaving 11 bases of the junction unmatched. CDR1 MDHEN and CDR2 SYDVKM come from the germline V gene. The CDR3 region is CASSETGSRLYEQYF. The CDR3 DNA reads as TGTGCCAGCAGTGAGACAGGGTCGAGACTATACGAGCAGTACTTC.

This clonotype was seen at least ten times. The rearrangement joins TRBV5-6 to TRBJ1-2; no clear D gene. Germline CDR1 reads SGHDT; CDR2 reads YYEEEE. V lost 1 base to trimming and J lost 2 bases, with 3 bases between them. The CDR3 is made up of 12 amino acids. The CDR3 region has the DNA TGTGCCAGCAGCTTGCGGAACTATGGCTACACCTTC. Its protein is CASSLRNYGYTF.

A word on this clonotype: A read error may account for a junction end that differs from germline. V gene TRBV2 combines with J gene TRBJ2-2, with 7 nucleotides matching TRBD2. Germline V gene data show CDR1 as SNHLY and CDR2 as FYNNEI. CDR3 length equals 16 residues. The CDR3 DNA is TGCGCCAGCACCATGGGGAGGGCCGCGAACACCGGGGAGCTGTTTTTT. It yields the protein CASTMGRAANTGELFF.